These 27 T cell receptor beta chains originate from one sample sequenced in a study of cytotoxic CD8 clonotypes in ibrutinib-treated CLL. Method: immunoSEQ multiplex PCR; TCRdb's copy keeps in-frame clones and lacks some. Here the sample spans fewer than 90,000 clones, 68% being singletons. The specimen was PBMCs, collected after 12 months of ibrutinib treatment. The receptors were gathered from a human donor with chronic lymphocytic leukemia.

This clone showed up just a few times. CDR3 sequence: CASRWTHPAYEQYF. The CDR3 DNA is TGTGCCTCCAGATGGACTCACCCCGCCTACGAGCAGTACTTC. V is TRBV6-1 and J is TRBJ2-7; D possibly corresponds to TRBD2 (5 bases). Trimming took 11 bases from V and 2 from J, leaving 19 bases between them. The CDR3 length is 14 residues. The germline gives CDR1 MNHNS, CDR2 SASEGT.

V and J are TRBV7-9 and TRBJ2-2, with a weak D call TRBD1 (5 bases). Between the trimmed V and J ends, which lost 5 bases and 4 bases, there was a span of 14 bases. Germline V gene data show CDR1 as SEHNR and CDR2 as FQNEAQ (reference sequence). CDR3 length equals 15 residues. The chain's CDR3 is CASSLPTASTGELFF. CDR3 coding DNA: TGTGCCAGCAGCCTCCCGACAGCTTCCACCGGGGAGCTGTTTTTT.

This clone came up a few times. Other DNA sequences within the sample encode an identical CDR3. The V and J genes are TRBV18 and TRBJ1-2, with no clear D. The germline V gene has CDR1 KGHSH and CDR2 LQKENI. This CDR3 spans 13 amino acids. The germline V and J ends were trimmed by 2 bases and 2 bases, with 6 bases remaining between them. As DNA, the CDR3 is TGTGCCAGCTCACCAGTAGGGAACTATGGCTACACCTTC. Protein product: CASSPVGNYGYTF.

This clone was counted between two and nine times. The rearrangement links TRBV5-6 to TRBJ2-2, with TRBD2 matching 8 bases. Trimming cost V 0 bases and J 7 bases; bases outside gene matches: 11. This CDR3 is built from 17 residues. From germline, CDR1 is SGHDT and CDR2 YYEEEE. The CDR3 is CASSLGAGPGLVGELFF. CDR3 in DNA: TGTGCCAGCAGCTTGGGGGCGGGACCGGGACTAGTCGGGGAGCTGTTTTTT.

This clone occurred a few times. The chain uses TRBV11-2 and TRBJ1-2; perhaps TRBD1 as D (5 bases). The length of the CDR3 is 15 residues. V was trimmed by 5 bases and J by 2 bases, leaving 15 bases between them. Germline CDR1 is SGHAT and CDR2 is FQNNGV. The CDR3 nucleotides read TGTGCCAGCAGCCCCCCGGGGGAGGGGAACTATGGCTACACCTTC. Its translation is CASSPPGEGNYGYTF.

V and J are TRBV5-1 and TRBJ2-7; TRBD1 is a possible D gene (5 bases). This CDR3 contains 14 residues. V lost 3 bases and J 0 bases, leaving 10 bases between the germline ends. In germline, CDR1 is SGHRS, CDR2 YFSETQ. The CDR3 loop reads CASSSETVSYEQYF. CDR3 coding DNA: TGCGCCAGCAGCTCTGAGACAGTCTCCTACGAGCAGTACTTC.

The CDR3, as DNA: TGTGCCAGCAGCCCCGGGACAGGGGGCAATCAGCCCCAGCATTTT. The encoded protein is CASSPGTGGNQPQHF. The chain joins TRBV9 to TRBJ1-5, with 10 nucleotides matching TRBD1. The CDR3 contains 15 residues. V shed 4 bases, J shed 2 bases, and the junction held 3 bases outside the gene matches. The germline gives CDR1 SGDLS, CDR2 YYNGEE.

In nucleotides, the CDR3 is TGTGCCAGCAGCTTATTGGGGAACACTGAAGCTTTCTTT. Its protein is CASSLLGNTEAFF. The chain links TRBV7-3 to TRBJ1-1; D is unclear. Trimming shortened V by 2 bases and J by 1 base, and 5 bases separated the two germline ends. The CDR3 consists of 13 residues. The germline CDR1 and CDR2 sequences are SGHTA and FQGTGA. Drawing the rest from reference TRBV7-3 and TRBJ1-1, the complete variable domain is GAGVSQTPSNKVTEKGKYVELRCDPISGHTALYWYRQSLGQGPEFLIYFQGTGAADDSGLPNDRFFAVRPEGSVSTLKIQRTERGDSAVYLCASSLLGNTEAFFGQGTRLTVV.

The V call is TRBV6-6, the J call TRBJ2-7; maybe TRBD1 (6 bases). Germline V gene data show CDR1 as MNHNY and CDR2 as SVGAGI (reference sequence). This CDR3 spans 13 amino acids. The V gene lost 1 base and the J gene lost 4 bases, with 8 bases spanning the gap. This chain's CDR3 is CASSYFRGYEQYF. CDR3 coding DNA: TGTGCCAGCAGTTACTTCAGGGGTTACGAGCAGTACTTC.

This clone is a singleton in its sample. The chain links TRBV7-9 to TRBJ2-3, with a possible D match to TRBD2 (5 bases). Germline assignment: CDR1 SEHNR and CDR2 FQNEAQ (reference sequence). V lost 5 bases, J lost 4 bases, and 19 bases lay in between. This CDR3 region has 16 residues. The DNA of the CDR3 is TGTGCCAGCAGCCCGACGGGTGAGGGTGGTGCAGATACGCAGTATTTT. It yields the protein CASSPTGEGGADTQYF.

The chain links TRBV7-2 to TRBJ2-7, with 13 bases identical to TRBD2. In germline, CDR1 is SGHTA, CDR2 FQGNSA. The ends lost 3 bases at V and 3 bases at J; junction bases unmatched: 2. The CDR3 extends over 15 amino acids. This CDR3 is CASSLRLAGGYEQYF. The CDR3 coding sequence is TGTGCCAGCAGCTTGCGACTAGCGGGGGGCTACGAGCAGTACTTC.

The V call is TRBV9, the J call TRBJ1-1; D unclear. Germline V gene sequence: CDR1 SGDLS, CDR2 YYNGEE. Trimming pared 2 bases from V and 4 bases from J, leaving 12 bases between. The CDR3 spans 14 residues. The CDR3 DNA is TGTGCCAGCAGCGTCCTACTGACTGCCACTGAAGCTTTCTTT. Translating it yields CASSVLLTATEAFF.

This clone counts as medium-sized (0.01 to 0.1%). The gene calls are TRBV11-2 and TRBJ2-3; no firm D call. The V end was cut by 4 bases, the J end by 8 bases, with 7 bases between. Germline V CDR1 and CDR2: SGHAT, FQNNGV. CDR3 size: 11 residues. This chain's CDR3 is CASSSSITQYF. Here the CDR3 DNA reads TGTGCCAGCAGCTCGAGCATTACGCAGTATTTT.

Comments on this clone: Distinct nucleotide sequences in the sample also encode this CDR3. This chain links TRBV30 with TRBJ2-7; the D gene is possibly TRBD2 (7 bases). This CDR3 has 17 residues. Germline CDR1 is GTSNPN and CDR2 is SVGIG (reference sequence). The V gene lost 1 base and the J gene lost 3 bases, with 22 bases spanning the gap. The CDR3 region has the DNA TGTGCCTGGAGTGGGGGGGGGCGACGCTCCCTCTTCTACGAGCAGTACTTC. It yields the protein CAWSGGGRRSLFYEQYF.

Note on this clone: Mismatch with germline at one junction end may stem from a read error. V is TRBV30 and J is TRBJ2-1; TRBD1 matches 7 bases. This CDR3 is built from 11 residues. Germline V gives CDR1 GTSNPN, CDR2 SVGIG (reference sequence). The CDR3 protein is CAWSASGTEVF. For the CDR3, the DNA is TGTGCCTGGAGTGCCTCCGGGACAGAGGTCTTC.

The chain uses TRBV28 and TRBJ1-2, with D possibly being TRBD1 (5 bases). The CDR3 loop spans 16 amino acids. The germline V gene encodes CDR1 MDHEN and CDR2 SYDVKM. The V gene lost 6 bases and the J gene lost 0 bases, with 17 bases spanning the gap. The CDR3: CASRDGGGRPNYGYTF. In nucleotides, the CDR3 is TGTGCCAGCAGGGACGGGGGAGGAAGGCCTAACTATGGCTACACCTTC.

This clone was recorded a few times. The CDR3 DNA reads as TGTGCCAGCAGCCAACAGAACTTTGATCAGCCCCAGCATTTT. This translates into CASSQQNFDQPQHF. The chain joins TRBV4-2 to TRBJ1-5; D not resolved. CDR1 and CDR2 from the germline V gene are LGHNA and YNFKEQ. V was cut by 2 bases and J by 5 bases, with 10 bases left in between. The CDR3 sequence is 14 residues long.

The chain has TRBV19 and TRBJ2-3; D is possibly TRBD1 or TRBD2 (6 bases each). The CDR3 extends over 16 amino acids. Germline-derived CDR1 and CDR2 are LNHDA and SQIVND (reference sequence). Trimming shortened V by 3 bases and J by 3 bases, and 16 bases separated the two germline ends. The chain's CDR3 is CASSIPFGGGTDTQYF. The CDR3 DNA reads as TGTGCCAGTAGTATCCCCTTCGGGGGCGGGACAGATACGCAGTATTTT.

The J gene is TRBJ1-1, the V gene TRBV19, with D unresolved. CDR1 and CDR2 (germline): LNHDA, SQIVND (reference sequence). This CDR3 has 18 amino acids. V gave up 7 bases and J gave up 1 base, with 25 bases separating them. The CDR3 DNA follows: TGTGCCAGTATATCTTTTTCTACCACGACCCCATGGAACACTGAAGCTTTCTTT. This gives the protein CASISFSTTTPWNTEAFF.

V and J are TRBV27 and TRBJ2-7; a weak D match, TRBD1 (6 bases). The germline CDR1 and CDR2 sequences are MNHEY and SMNVEV (reference sequence). V lost 7 bases and J lost 3, with 13 bases in between. This CDR3 is built from 13 residues. The CDR3, as DNA: TGTGCCAGCAAGGACAGTTTTTTCTACGAGCAGTACTTC. Its translation is CASKDSFFYEQYF.

V and J are TRBV7-2 and TRBJ1-2; possibly TRBD1 for D (5 bases). V was pared by 4 bases and J by 5 bases, with 20 bases between. Germline CDR1 SGHTA, CDR2 FQGNSA. This CDR3 contains 16 residues. The CDR3 here is CASSSGVGQRTYGYTF. CDR3 DNA sequence: TGTGCCAGCAGCTCCGGCGTGGGGCAGAGGACGTATGGCTACACCTTC.

The rearrangement joins TRBV11-2 to TRBJ2-3, with 10 bases matching TRBD2. J gave up 6 bases and V 4 bases, and 10 bases lay outside the gene matches. Germline-derived CDR1 and CDR2 are SGHAT and FQNNGV. CDR3 size: 16 residues. CDR3 DNA: TGTGCCAGCAGCTCCGTTAGCGGGGGGTCATTCGATACGCAGTATTTT. This sequence encodes CASSSVSGGSFDTQYF.

In DNA, the CDR3 is TGTGCCAGCAGCTCCAGCGGGGGGGCGACCACCGGGGAGCTGTTTTTT. This gives the protein CASSSSGGATTGELFF. The chain uses TRBV7-9 and TRBJ2-2; the match to TRBD2 covers 10 bases. This CDR3 is 16 amino acids long. Germline values: CDR1 SEHNR, CDR2 FQNEAQ (reference sequence). Losses at the gene ends were 4 bases for V and 4 bases for J; bases not matched to a gene: 6.

About this clone itself: Different DNA sequences within this sample yield the same CDR3. J is TRBJ2-2 and V is TRBV2, with 11 nucleotides matching TRBD2. CDR3 length: 15 amino acids. V lost 4 bases, J lost 7 bases, and 5 bases stayed unmatched. The germline CDR1 and CDR2 sequences are SNHLY and FYNNEI. The CDR3 DNA reads TGTGCCAGCAGTGGGTTAGCGGGGGGGGTCGGGGAGCTGTTTTTT. It yields the protein CASSGLAGGVGELFF.

About this clone: The conserved phenylalanine or tryptophan normally closing the CDR3 is absent here, so this likely arose from a read error. The rearrangement links TRBV30 to TRBJ1-1, with D maybe TRBD1 (5 bases). Germline assignment: CDR1 GTSNPN and CDR2 SVGIG (reference sequence). V was trimmed by 4 bases and J by 1 base, leaving 7 bases between them. The CDR3 sequence is 12 residues long. CDR3 coding DNA: TGTGCCTGGAAAAGGGGGAACACTGAAGCTTTCCTT. Amino acids: CAWKRGNTEAFL.

The chain joins TRBV5-4 to TRBJ1-1, with D perhaps matching TRBD1 (5 bases). The germline gives CDR1 SGHNT, CDR2 YYREEE (reference sequence). The CDR3 sequence is 13 residues long. The V and J ends lost 5 bases and 3 bases respectively, with 11 bases between them. For the CDR3, the DNA is TGTGCCAGCAGGAGGGCGGGGGACACTGAAGCTTTCTTT. Translating it yields CASRRAGDTEAFF.

V gene TRBV9 combines with J gene TRBJ1-2; D is unresolved. The germline V gene encodes CDR1 SGDLS and CDR2 YYNGEE. CDR3 length: 14 amino acids. Trimming removed 0 bases from V and 2 bases from J, with 8 bases in between. This CDR3 is CASSVAMVNYGYTF. The CDR3 DNA follows: TGTGCCAGCAGCGTAGCTATGGTAAACTATGGCTACACCTTC.